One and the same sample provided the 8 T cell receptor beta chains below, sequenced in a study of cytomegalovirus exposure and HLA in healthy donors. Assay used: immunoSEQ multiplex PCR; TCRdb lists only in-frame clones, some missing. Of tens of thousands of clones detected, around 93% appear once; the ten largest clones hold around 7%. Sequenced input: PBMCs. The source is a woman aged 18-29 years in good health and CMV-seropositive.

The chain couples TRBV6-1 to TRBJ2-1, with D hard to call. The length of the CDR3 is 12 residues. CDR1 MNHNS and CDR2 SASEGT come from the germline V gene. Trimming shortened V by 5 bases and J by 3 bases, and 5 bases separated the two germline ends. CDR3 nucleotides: TGTGCCAGCAGTCGAGGCTACAATGAGCAGTTCTTC. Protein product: CASSRGYNEQFF.

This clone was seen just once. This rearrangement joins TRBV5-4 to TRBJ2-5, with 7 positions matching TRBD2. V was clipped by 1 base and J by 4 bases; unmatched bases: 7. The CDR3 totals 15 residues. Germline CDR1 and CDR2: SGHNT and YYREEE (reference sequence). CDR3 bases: TGTGCCAGCAGCTTGCGTTTCAGCGGGGTAGAGACCCAGTACTTC. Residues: CASSLRFSGVETQYF. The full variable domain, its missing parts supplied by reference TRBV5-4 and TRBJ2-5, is ETGVTQSPTHLIKTRGQQVTLRCSSQSGHNTVSWYQQALGQGPQFIFQYYREEENGRGNFPPRFSGLQFPNYSSELNVNALELDDSALYLCASSLRFSGVETQYFGPGTRLLVL.

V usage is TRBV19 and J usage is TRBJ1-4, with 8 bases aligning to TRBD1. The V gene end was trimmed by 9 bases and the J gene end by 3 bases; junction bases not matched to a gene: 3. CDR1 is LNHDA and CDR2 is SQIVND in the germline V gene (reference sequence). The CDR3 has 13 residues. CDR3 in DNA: TGTGCCAGCAGGGGGCCGGCTAATGAAAAACTGTTTTTT. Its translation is CASRGPANEKLFF.

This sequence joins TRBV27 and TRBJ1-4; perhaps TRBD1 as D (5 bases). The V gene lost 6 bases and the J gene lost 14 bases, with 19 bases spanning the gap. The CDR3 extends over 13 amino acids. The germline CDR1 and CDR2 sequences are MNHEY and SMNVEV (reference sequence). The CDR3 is CASRNVEGTDLFF. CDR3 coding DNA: TGTGCCAGCAGAAACGTGGAGGGGACGGATCTGTTTTTT. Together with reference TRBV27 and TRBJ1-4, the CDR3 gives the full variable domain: EAQVTQNPRYLITVTGKKLTVTCSQNMNHEYMSWYRQDPGLGLRQIYYSMNVEVTDKGDVPEGYKVSRKEKRNFPLILESPSPNQTSLYFCASRNVEGTDLFFGSGTQLSVL.

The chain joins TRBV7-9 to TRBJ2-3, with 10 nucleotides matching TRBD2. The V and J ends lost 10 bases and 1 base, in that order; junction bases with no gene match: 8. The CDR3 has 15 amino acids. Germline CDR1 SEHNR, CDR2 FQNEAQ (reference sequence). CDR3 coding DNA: TGTGCCATCCAGACCCTAGCGGGGGGCACAGATACGCAGTATTTT. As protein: CAIQTLAGGTDTQYF.

CDR3 nucleotide sequence: TGCGCCAGCAGAACTGGACAGGTTCCCCAAGAGACCCAGTACTTC. This codes for CASRTGQVPQETQYF. The V and J genes are TRBV4-1 and TRBJ2-5, with 7 bases identical to TRBD1. Looked up from germline, CDR1 is MGHRA and CDR2 is YSYEKL. The V gene end was trimmed by 6 bases and the J gene end by 1 base; junction bases not matched to a gene: 8. This CDR3 has 15 amino acids.

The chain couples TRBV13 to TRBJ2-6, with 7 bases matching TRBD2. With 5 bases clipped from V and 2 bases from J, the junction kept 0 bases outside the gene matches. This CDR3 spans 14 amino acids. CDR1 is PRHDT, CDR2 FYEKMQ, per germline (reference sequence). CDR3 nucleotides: TGTGCCAGCAGCGGGAGGGCTGGGGCCAACGTCCTGACTTTC. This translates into CASSGRAGANVLTF.

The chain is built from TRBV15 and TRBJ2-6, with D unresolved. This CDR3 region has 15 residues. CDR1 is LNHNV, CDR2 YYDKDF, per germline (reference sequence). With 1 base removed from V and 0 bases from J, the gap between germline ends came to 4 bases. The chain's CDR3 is CATSRALSGANVLTF. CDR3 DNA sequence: TGTGCCACCAGCAGAGCCCTCTCTGGGGCCAACGTCCTGACTTTC. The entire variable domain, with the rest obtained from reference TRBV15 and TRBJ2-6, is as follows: DAMVIQNPRYQVTQFGKPVTLSCSQTLNHNVMYWYQQKSSQAPKLLFHYYDKDFNNEADTPDNFQSRRPNTSFCFLDIRSPGLGDTAMYLCATSRALSGANVLTFGAGSRLTVL.